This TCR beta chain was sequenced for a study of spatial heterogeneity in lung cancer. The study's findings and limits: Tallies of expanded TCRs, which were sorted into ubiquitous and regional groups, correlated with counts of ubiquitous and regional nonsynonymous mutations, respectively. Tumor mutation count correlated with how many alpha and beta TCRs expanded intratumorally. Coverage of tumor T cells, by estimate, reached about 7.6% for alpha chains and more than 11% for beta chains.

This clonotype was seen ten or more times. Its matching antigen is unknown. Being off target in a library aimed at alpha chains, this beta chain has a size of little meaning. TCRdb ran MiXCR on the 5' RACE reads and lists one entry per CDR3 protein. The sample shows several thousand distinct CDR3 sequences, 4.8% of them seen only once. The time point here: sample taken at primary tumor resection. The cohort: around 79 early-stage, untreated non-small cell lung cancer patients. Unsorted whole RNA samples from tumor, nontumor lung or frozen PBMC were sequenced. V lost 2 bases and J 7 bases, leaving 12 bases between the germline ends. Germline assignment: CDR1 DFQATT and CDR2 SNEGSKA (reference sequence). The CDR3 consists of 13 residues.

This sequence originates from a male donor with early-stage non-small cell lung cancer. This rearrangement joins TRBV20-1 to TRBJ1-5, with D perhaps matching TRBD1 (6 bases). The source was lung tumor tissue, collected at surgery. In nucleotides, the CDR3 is TGCAGTGCTAGAAACAGGGAAGGCCAGCCCCAGCATTTT. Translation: CSARNREGQPQHF.